This TCR beta chain was found in a study of PD-L1 blockade in urothelial cancer. The V end was cut by 8 bases, the J end by 1 base, with 7 bases between. Germline V lookup: CDR1 MNHEY, CDR2 SVGAGI. The CDR3 is 12 amino acids. Produced via immunoSEQ multiplex PCR; TCRdb's table is partial and in-frame only. The sample consists of about 84,000 clones, around 80% of them appearing once. Anywhere from 1 to 8 samples came from each patient, spanning pretreatment and on-treatment. The sample in question was PBMCs, obtained around atezolizumab (anti-PD-L1) treatment. This clonotype originated in a man in his sixties or seventies with urothelial cancer. The rearrangement joins TRBV6-5 to TRBJ2-3; no clear D gene. CDR3 sequence (DNA): TGTGCCAGCGCCACGGGCACAGATACGCAGTATTTT. Translated, it gives CASATGTDTQYF.